This TCR beta chain was sequenced for a study of cytomegalovirus exposure and HLA in healthy donors. Both 60 Vbeta primers and 13 Jbeta primers went into the PCR. Clones were read by immunoSEQ multiplex PCR, and TCRdb kept only the in-frame ones, dropping some. The data show about 130,000 clones, around 70% seen once. Germline loops: CDR1 SGDLS, CDR2 YYNGEE. Trimming took off 4 bases at V and 4 bases at J, with 17 bases between the two ends. This CDR3 is 16 amino acids long. The specimen was PBMCs. The chain links TRBV9 to TRBJ1-4; possibly TRBD1 for D (6 bases). The receptor's source is a woman in her sixties in good health and CMV-seropositive. CDR3: CASSPGQPEINEKLFF. The CDR3 bases are TGTGCCAGCAGCCCCGGACAGCCAGAAATTAATGAAAAACTGTTTTTT.